The clone carrying this T cell receptor beta chain was seen a handful of times. This sample stems from a study of blood T cells in healthy people across ages. The germline V gene has CDR1 SQVTM and CDR2 ANQGSEA. CDR3 length: 12 amino acids. V shed 7 bases and J shed 6 bases, with 14 bases lying between them. Using a J-beta primer mix together with a sample-barcoded 5' primer, a second PCR was run for about 6 to 12 cycles. TCRdb called the 5' RACE reads again in MiXCR, with one record for every CDR3 protein. The table has fewer than 950,000 distinct CDR3 sequences, roughly 53% seen once; the top ten hold under 50%.

The sequence was obtained from a man older than 75 in good health. The sequenced sample consisted of blood. The chain couples TRBV29-1 to TRBJ2-3; D is possibly TRBD2 (5 bases). In DNA form, the CDR3 reads TGCAGCGCCGCGGACTCAAGGGATACGCAGTATTTT. This gives the protein CSAADSRDTQYF.